This passage covers 13 T cell receptor beta chains from one sample sequenced in a study of blood T cell repertoires in COVID-19 (TCRdb year 2020). Library method: the immunoSEQ multiplex PCR assay. TCRdb holds this immuneACCESS table with in-frame rearrangements only. Some clones are missing; in checked studies, unresolved V genes explain under half, and the rest has no known cause. The sample table holds hundreds of thousands of clones, of which roughly nine tenths were seen once. Roughly a tenth of the sample is held by the ten biggest clonotypes. The specimen was PBMCs or T cells enriched from blood (not recorded which). Every receptor here comes from a woman aged 25 to 39 who had recovered from COVID-19.

The rearrangement joins TRBV10-1 to TRBJ2-3; TRBD1 might be the D (6 bases). Germline CDR1 is WNHNN and CDR2 is SYGVQD (reference sequence). With 7 bases removed from V and 3 bases from J, the gap between germline ends came to 11 bases. The CDR3 has 13 amino acids. The CDR3 sequence: CASNREGTDTQYF. DNA of the CDR3: TGCGCCAGCAACAGGGAAGGGACAGATACGCAGTATTTT.

This clone was picked up a small number of times. The chain employs TRBV19 and TRBJ1-1; unclear D gene. The CDR3 extends over 12 amino acids. Deletions cut 2 bases from V and 7 bases from J, with 8 bases between. Germline CDR1 LNHDA, CDR2 SQIVND (reference sequence). Written as DNA, the CDR3 is TGTGCCAGTAGTATAAGGGAGGGTGAAGCTTTCTTT. This encodes CASSIREGEAFF. Filled out from reference TRBV19 and TRBJ1-1, the complete variable domain reads DGGITQSPKYLFRKEGQNVTLSCEQNLNHDAMYWYRQDPGQGLRLIYYSQIVNDFQKGDIAEGYSVSREKKESFPLTVTSAQKNPTAFYLCASSIREGEAFFGQGTRLTVV.

CDR3 bases: TGCGCCAGCAGCTTGGCCAGGGGTCTCCTGAACACTGAAGCTTTCTTT. Translated, it gives CASSLARGLLNTEAFF. This sequence joins TRBV5-1 and TRBJ1-1; D may be TRBD1 (6 bases). Germline V lookup: CDR1 SGHRS, CDR2 YFSETQ. The CDR3 has 16 amino acids. V was pared by 0 bases and J by 0 bases, with 12 bases between.

This clone was detected only once. This chain links TRBV21-1 with TRBJ2-3; the DNA was not compared with TRBD2, the D call given in the table. TRBV21-1 is assigned pseudogene status. This CDR3 is 20 amino acids long. CDR3 nucleotide sequence: TGTGCCAGCCCACCCGGAACTAGCGGGAGGGTAAAAGTACGGACAGATACGCAGTATTTT. Its translation is CASPPGTSGRVKVRTDTQYF.

This sequence joins TRBV5-6 and TRBJ2-7, with TRBD2 identical over 13 bases. Per germline, CDR1 SGHDT and CDR2 YYEEEE. The trim removed 5 bases at V and 3 bases at J, leaving 2 bases unmatched. The CDR3 length is 14 residues. The CDR3 protein is CASRLAGGVYEQYF. CDR3 nucleotides: TGTGCCAGCAGACTAGCGGGAGGGGTCTACGAGCAGTACTTC.

The chain combines TRBV3-1 (or the pseudogene TRBV3-2) with TRBJ2-7, with D maybe TRBD1 (6 bases). The germline V gene encodes CDR1 LGHDT and CDR2 YNNKEL (reference sequence). This CDR3 has 13 amino acids. Deletions cut 4 bases from V and 5 bases from J, with 12 bases between. DNA of the CDR3: TGTGCCAGCAGCCTCCAAGGGACAAACGAGCAGTACTTC. It encodes CASSLQGTNEQYF.

This clone was found once. CDR3 region: CASSQEAGGTYGYTF. CDR3 nucleotide sequence: TGTGCCAGCTCACAAGAGGCAGGGGGCACCTATGGCTACACCTTC. The chain links TRBV18 to TRBJ1-2; 8 bases map to TRBD1. This CDR3 region has 15 residues. Unmatched junction bases numbered 8, after V lost 4 bases and J lost 4 bases. Germline-derived CDR1 and CDR2 are KGHSH and LQKENI.

This sequence joins TRBV5-6 and TRBJ1-1; D is ambiguous. Germline V CDR1 and CDR2: SGHDT, YYEEEE. CDR3 length equals 13 residues. V was trimmed by 0 bases and J by 1 base, leaving 4 bases between them. CDR3 sequence reads: CASSLEPNTEAFF. For the CDR3, the DNA is TGTGCCAGCAGCTTGGAGCCGAACACTGAAGCTTTCTTT.

The gene calls are TRBV18 and TRBJ1-2; D call uncertain. This CDR3 has 16 residues. Trimming shortened V by 3 bases and J by 0 bases, and 14 bases separated the two germline ends. Germline values: CDR1 KGHSH, CDR2 LQKENI. The CDR3 bases are TGTGCCAGCTCACCGGGCGGAGGGCTCACTAACTATGGCTACACCTTC. It encodes CASSPGGGLTNYGYTF.

The rearrangement joins TRBV3-1 (or the pseudogene TRBV3-2) to TRBJ1-1; D is uncertain. Germline loops: CDR1 LGHDT, CDR2 YNNKEL (reference sequence). The CDR3 sequence is 15 residues long. V lost 0 bases and J 1 base, leaving 9 bases between the germline ends. DNA for the CDR3: TGTGCCAGCAGCCAAGAAGGAACGGGGAACACTGAAGCTTTCTTT. This translates into CASSQEGTGNTEAFF.

The rearrangement joins TRBV2 to TRBJ2-5, with 7 bases matching TRBD2. The CDR3 has 15 residues. CDR1 and CDR2 (germline): SNHLY, FYNNEI. The J segment lost 1 base and the V segment lost 8 bases, leaving 10 bases of the junction unmatched. CDR3 amino acids: CASRDVLAVQETQYF. CDR3 nucleotides: TGTGCCAGCCGCGACGTCCTAGCGGTCCAAGAGACCCAGTACTTC.

The chain is built from TRBV6-6 and TRBJ1-5; 11 nucleotides line up with TRBD1. The germline V gene has CDR1 MNHNY and CDR2 SVGAGI (reference sequence). The V and J ends lost 4 bases and 6 bases, in that order; junction bases with no gene match: 5. The CDR3 loop spans 15 amino acids. Here the CDR3 DNA reads TGTGCCAGCAGTTCGGGGGACAGGGGGTTTCAGCCCCAGCATTTT. This gives the protein CASSSGDRGFQPQHF.

This chain links TRBV12-3 or TRBV12-4 with TRBJ2-7, with 10 bases that match TRBD1. The J segment lost 2 bases and the V segment lost 10 bases, leaving 2 bases of the junction unmatched. The CDR3 loop spans 12 amino acids. This CDR3 is CATGTGAYEQYF. Written as DNA, the CDR3 is TGTGCCACCGGGACAGGGGCCTACGAGCAGTACTTC.